This T cell receptor beta chain came from a study of cytomegalovirus exposure and HLA in healthy donors. This clone was recorded only once. The primer mix had 60 Vbeta and 13 Jbeta primers. Sequencing used immunoSEQ multiplex PCR; TCRdb keeps in-frame clones, though not all of them. The data hold under 200,000 clones, with less than 80% observed a single time. Germline CDR1 SEHNR, CDR2 FQNEAQ (reference sequence). This CDR3 has 15 residues. Trimming pared 4 bases from V and 1 base from J, leaving 11 bases between. At the time of sampling, donors were nominally healthy, though unrecorded immune exposures were likely.

Input material: PBMCs. The receptor comes from a middle-aged woman in good health and CMV-seronegative. The V and J genes are TRBV7-9 and TRBJ1-3; perhaps TRBD1 as D (6 bases). DNA for the CDR3: TGTGCCAGCAGCTGGGACATCGGATCTGGAAACACCATATATTTT. It specifies CASSWDIGSGNTIYF.